The 30 T cell receptor beta chains below come from one sample, sequenced in a study of blood T cell repertoires in COVID-19. Assay: immunoSEQ multiplex PCR; the TCRdb copy retains only in-frame clones and omits some. The sample holds 95,000 to 150,000 clones; roughly 84% are singletons and the top ten take 3% to 4%. The sequencing sample was made of peripheral blood. Receptor source: a man between 60 and 70 years old with acute or convalescent COVID-19.

This chain connects TRBV29-1 to TRBJ2-7; possible D gene TRBD2, 7 bases. The CDR3 runs to 15 residues. The V gene lost 7 bases and the J gene lost 0 bases, with 19 bases spanning the gap. Germline CDR1 and CDR2: SQVTM and ANQGSEA. CDR3 DNA sequence: TGCAGCGCTGAGGGCGGGGGCCTTAGCTCCTACGAGCAGTACTTC. This sequence encodes CSAEGGGLSSYEQYF.

J is TRBJ2-7 and V is TRBV9; D possibly corresponds to TRBD2 (6 bases). Germline V CDR1 and CDR2: SGDLS, YYNGEE. The germline V and J ends were trimmed by 2 bases and 0 bases, with 12 bases remaining between them. This CDR3 spans 15 amino acids. CDR3 DNA sequence: TGTGCCAGCAGCGTCGGCGGGGCGAACTCCTACGAGCAGTACTTC. It translates to CASSVGGANSYEQYF.

The chain joins TRBV9 to TRBJ2-7; 8 nucleotides line up with TRBD2. This CDR3 has 15 residues. The germline V gene encodes CDR1 SGDLS and CDR2 YYNGEE. V shed 4 bases, J shed 0 bases, and the junction held 6 bases outside the gene matches. The CDR3 here is CASSSLAGASYEQYF. CDR3 nucleotides: TGTGCCAGCAGCTCCCTAGCGGGTGCCTCCTACGAGCAGTACTTC.

The rearrangement links TRBV28 to TRBJ1-4; maybe TRBD1 (5 bases). This CDR3 has 16 residues. Germline CDR1 and CDR2: MDHEN and SYDVKM. Trimming stripped 6 bases from V and 4 bases from J, with 18 bases between. The CDR3 protein is CASSTAGGGNNEKLFF. CDR3 in DNA: TGTGCCAGCAGCACGGCTGGTGGGGGGAATAATGAAAAACTGTTTTTT.

The chain has TRBV28 and TRBJ1-5; no definite D call. Per the germline V gene, CDR1 is MDHEN and CDR2 is SYDVKM. This CDR3 contains 15 residues. The V end was cut by 4 bases, the J end by 5 bases, with 15 bases between. The CDR3 DNA is TGTGCCAGCAGTTCCGACGGGAGAGGATATCAGCCCCAGCATTTT. Amino acid sequence: CASSSDGRGYQPQHF. Looking up the rest from reference TRBV28 and TRBJ1-5 gives the full variable domain: DVKVTQSSRYLVKRTGEKVFLECVQDMDHENMFWYRQDPGLGLRLIYFSYDVKMKEKGDIPEGYSVSREKKERFSLILESASTNQTSMYLCASSSDGRGYQPQHFGDGTRLSIL.

The chain is built from TRBV3-1 (or the pseudogene TRBV3-2) and TRBJ2-7; the D gene is possibly TRBD2 (6 bases). CDR3 length: 14 residues. V lost 6 bases to trimming and J lost 5 bases, with 17 bases between them. Per the germline V gene, CDR1 is LGHDT and CDR2 is YNNKEL (reference sequence). CDR3 in DNA: TGTGCCAGCAGGCACGGGGGAGGTAGCGACGAGCAGTACTTC. Translation gives CASRHGGGSDEQYF.

This rearrangement joins TRBV27 to TRBJ2-6; D call uncertain. Germline-derived CDR1 and CDR2 are MNHEY and SMNVEV (reference sequence). The V end lost 5 bases, the J end lost 0 bases, and 5 bases lay between the germline ends. CDR3 length equals 14 residues. The CDR3 coding sequence is TGTGCCAGCAGTCCCGTCTCTGGGGCCAACGTCCTGACTTTC. Residues: CASSPVSGANVLTF.

The gene calls are TRBV3-1 (or the pseudogene TRBV3-2) and TRBJ2-1; 11 positions match TRBD2. V shed 4 bases, J shed 2 bases, and the junction held 16 bases outside the gene matches. This CDR3 spans 20 amino acids. CDR1 is LGHDT and CDR2 is YNNKEL in the germline V gene (reference sequence). For the CDR3, the DNA is TGTGCCAGCAGCCCTAGTCCCGGGACTAGCGGAAAGAGGCCCTACAATGAGCAGTTCTTC. Amino acids: CASSPSPGTSGKRPYNEQFF.

The chain has TRBV29-1 and TRBJ2-2; 9 bases align to TRBD1. CDR3 size: 14 residues. After removal of 4 bases from V and 3 bases from J, the junction contained 3 bases not matched to a gene. The germline CDR1 and CDR2 sequences are SQVTM and ANQGSEA. DNA of the CDR3: TGCAGCGTTGCCGGGACAGGGTACACCGGGGAGCTGTTTTTT. It yields the protein CSVAGTGYTGELFF.

This chain links TRBV4-3 with TRBJ1-4, with a tentative D call TRBD1 (5 bases). There are 15 residues in the CDR3. The germline gives CDR1 LGHNA, CDR2 YSLEER. Trimming shortened V by 0 bases and J by 8 bases, and 13 bases separated the two germline ends. The CDR3 loop is CASSQEGSGGEKLFF. CDR3 DNA: TGCGCCAGCAGCCAAGAAGGGTCGGGGGGGGAAAAACTGTTTTTT.

V usage is TRBV11-3 and J usage is TRBJ2-1; TRBD1 aligns across 7 bases. The CDR3 loop spans 13 amino acids. V was pared by 5 bases and J by 6 bases, with 4 bases of the junction left unmatched. Per the germline V gene, CDR1 is SGHNT and CDR2 is YENEEA. CDR3 in DNA: TGTGCCAGCAGCAGGGGGCAGGGCAATGAGCAGTTCTTC. This gives the protein CASSRGQGNEQFF.

The J gene is TRBJ2-3, the V gene TRBV7-3; a weak D match, TRBD2 (7 bases). Germline V gene data show CDR1 as SGHTA and CDR2 as FQGTGA. Trimming cost V 3 bases and J 0 bases, with 13 bases left between them. This CDR3 is 16 amino acids long. The CDR3 loop reads CASSFWGGTSTDTQYF. In DNA form, the CDR3 reads TGTGCCAGCAGCTTCTGGGGGGGCACTAGCACAGATACGCAGTATTTT.

This clone appeared once. This chain links TRBV11-1 with TRBJ2-7, with TRBD2 matching 7 bases. The CDR3 is made up of 13 amino acids. V lost 6 bases to trimming and J lost 3 bases; unmatched junction nucleotides: 5. Germline V gene data show CDR1 as SGHAT and CDR2 as FQDESV (reference sequence). DNA of the CDR3: TGTGCCAGCAGTCGGGGGGAAAGCTACGAGCAGTACTTC. It specifies CASSRGESYEQYF.

The rearrangement joins TRBV7-3 to TRBJ1-2; tentative D call: TRBD1 (6 bases). This CDR3 region has 14 residues. Germline V gives CDR1 SGHTA, CDR2 FQGTGA. Trimming removed 5 bases at V and 8 bases at J, with 18 bases between. For the CDR3, the DNA is TGTGCCAGCAGCGCACAGGGTGGGCTGGGCGGCTACACCTTC. As protein: CASSAQGGLGGYTF.

The genes are TRBV6-5 and TRBJ2-2; D may be TRBD2 (6 bases). Germline loops: CDR1 MNHEY, CDR2 SVGAGI. The CDR3 contains 13 residues. V dropped 11 bases and J dropped 3 bases, with 13 bases sitting between them. The chain's CDR3 is CAARLGDTGELFF. DNA for the CDR3: TGTGCCGCCCGACTAGGTGACACCGGGGAGCTGTTTTTT.

This chain connects TRBV4-2 to TRBJ2-5; a weak D match, TRBD2 (6 bases). The CDR3 extends over 15 amino acids. Trimming took off 1 base at V and 4 bases at J, with 13 bases between the two ends. Germline values: CDR1 LGHNA, CDR2 YNFKEQ. CDR3 loop: CASSQGLDVRETQYF. The CDR3 DNA reads as TGTGCCAGCAGCCAAGGACTAGACGTACGAGAGACCCAGTACTTC.

This rearrangement joins TRBV7-8 to TRBJ1-5, with unresolved D. Germline V lookup: CDR1 SGHVS, CDR2 FQNEAQ. CDR3 length equals 16 residues. V shed 1 base and J shed 7 bases, with 17 bases lying between them. In DNA, the CDR3 is TGTGCCAGCAGCTTAGGGAGGACTGTTCTGTGGCAGCCCCAGCATTTT. Protein sequence: CASSLGRTVLWQPQHF.

The rearrangement joins TRBV27 to TRBJ2-5, with TRBD1 matching over 9 bases. The CDR3 has 14 residues. With 4 bases clipped from V and 7 bases from J, the junction kept 7 bases outside the gene matches. Germline V gives CDR1 MNHEY, CDR2 SMNVEV (reference sequence). CDR3 bases: TGTGCCAGCAGTTCCACATGGACAGGGGTGACCCAGTACTTC. This encodes CASSSTWTGVTQYF.

V and J are TRBV7-3 and TRBJ2-7; perhaps TRBD1 as D (6 bases). CDR3 length equals 20 residues. V lost 2 bases to trimming and J lost 0 bases, with 26 bases between them. The germline gives CDR1 SGHTA, CDR2 FQGTGA. The CDR3 reads CASSLEFRGRGFISSYEQYF. The DNA for the CDR3 is TGTGCCAGCAGCTTAGAGTTTCGTGGCAGGGGCTTTATTAGCTCCTACGAGCAGTACTTC.

The chain joins TRBV5-4 to TRBJ2-3; D may be TRBD1 (6 bases). Deletions cut 0 bases from V and 9 bases from J, with 17 bases between. The CDR3 runs 15 residues. CDR1 is SGHNT and CDR2 is YYREEE in the germline V gene (reference sequence). The CDR3 nucleotides are TGTGCCAGCAGCTTGGAAGGGGGTCGGGTAAGCACGCAGTATTTT. Its protein product is CASSLEGGRVSTQYF.

The chain carries TRBV7-6 and TRBJ2-7; 8 bases align to TRBD1. This CDR3 contains 16 residues. V was clipped by 5 bases and J by 2 bases; unmatched bases: 11. Germline V gene lookup returns CDR1 SGHVS and CDR2 FNYEAQ. CDR3 in DNA: TGTGCCAGCAGCCGCCCCCGGGCAGGGGGCCCCTACGAGCAGTACTTC. Translation: CASSRPRAGGPYEQYF.

The V and J genes are TRBV10-3 and TRBJ2-5, with a weak D call TRBD1 (6 bases). This CDR3 contains 12 residues. Germline V gene lookup returns CDR1 ENHRY and CDR2 SYGVKD. V was trimmed by 9 bases and J by 1 base, leaving 9 bases between them. The DNA of the CDR3 is TGTGCCATATCACAGGGCCAAGAGACCCAGTACTTC. This codes for CAISQGQETQYF.

The rearrangement uses TRBV4-3 and TRBJ2-1, with a possible D match to TRBD2 (6 bases). Deletions cut 3 bases from V and 6 bases from J, with 15 bases between. The CDR3 is 15 residues long. CDR1 and CDR2 from the germline V gene are LGHNA and YSLEER. CDR3 in DNA: TGCGCCAGCAGCCACCGGACCAATAGCGGCAATGAGCAGTTCTTC. Translated: CASSHRTNSGNEQFF.

The rearrangement joins TRBV5-1 to TRBJ1-4, with 7 bases that match TRBD1. Trimming at V came to 7 bases and at J to 3 bases, leaving 9 bases not matched to a gene. Per germline, CDR1 SGHRS and CDR2 YFSETQ. CDR3 length: 15 amino acids. CDR3 DNA sequence: TGCGCCAGCGGGCCTTTGGGACAGTCTAATGAAAAACTGTTTTTT. This encodes CASGPLGQSNEKLFF.

This clone was found a few times. V gene TRBV6-2 or TRBV6-3 combines with J gene TRBJ1-1; no clear D. Deletions cut 4 bases from V and 7 bases from J, with 7 bases between. CDR1 is MNHEY, CDR2 SVGEGT, per germline. The CDR3 has 11 amino acids. The CDR3 nucleotides read TGTGCCAGCAGTTTCCGAGTTGAAGCTTTCTTT. It specifies CASSFRVEAFF.

This chain links TRBV29-1 with TRBJ2-7; 8 bases are shared with TRBD2. This CDR3 contains 14 residues. The V gene's germline CDR1 is SQVTM and CDR2 ANQGSEA. The ends lost 0 bases at V and 3 bases at J; junction bases unmatched: 4. The CDR3 DNA sequence: TGCAGCGTTGAAGATAGCGGGATCAGCTACGAGCAGTACTTC. It encodes CSVEDSGISYEQYF.

This chain connects TRBV6-5 to TRBJ2-7; D is perhaps TRBD1 (5 bases). The CDR3 consists of 14 residues. The V and J ends lost 2 bases and 0 bases respectively, with 8 bases between them. From germline, CDR1 is MNHEY and CDR2 SVGAGI. CDR3 coding DNA: TGTGCCAGCAGTTACCAAGACAGCTCCTACGAGCAGTACTTC. Protein product: CASSYQDSSYEQYF.

This clone is a singleton in its sample. The V and J genes are TRBV29-1 and TRBJ2-4, with 9 bases identical to TRBD1. The CDR3 is 12 amino acids. V dropped 7 bases and J dropped 8; count of bases not matched to a gene: 6. Germline CDR1 SQVTM, CDR2 ANQGSEA. In nucleotides, the CDR3 is TGCAGCGCCGGACAGGGGCAGGACATTCAGTACTTC. Its translation is CSAGQGQDIQYF.

The chain joins TRBV6-2 or TRBV6-3 to TRBJ2-3, with a possible D match to TRBD1 (6 bases). Germline V CDR1 and CDR2: MNHEY, SVGEGT. Trimming left V 1 base short and J 2 bases short, with 10 bases between. The CDR3 totals 15 residues. Here the CDR3 reads CASSYLAGDTDTQYF. The CDR3 coding sequence is TGTGCCAGCAGTTACTTGGCAGGGGACACAGATACGCAGTATTTT.

This rearrangement joins TRBV24-1 to TRBJ2-1; possibly TRBD1 for D (5 bases). Germline values: CDR1 KGHDR, CDR2 SFDVKD. The V and J ends lost 1 base and 7 bases respectively, with 10 bases between them. CDR3 length: 14 amino acids. CDR3 DNA sequence: TGTGCCACCAGTGATTTAGCAGGGCAGAATGAGCAGTTCTTC. This codes for CATSDLAGQNEQFF.